This entry is about one TCR beta chain. Its target antigen remains unknown. Per-base qualities were not stored, and no clone one base away is much larger. Cut back by 4 bases and 2 bases, the V and J ends lie 9 bases apart. The CDR3 measures 15 amino acids from cysteine to phenylalanine. Here the CDR3 DNA is all that survives: 45 bases in frame from base 1. CDR1 LNHDA and CDR2 SQIVND are derived from the germline V gene (reference sequence). These data come from a study of control samples from healthy donors and cancer patients (dated by TCRdb to about 2020). Library prep was done by the immunoSEQ multiplex PCR assay. Drawn from immuneACCESS, this table holds only the in-frame rearrangements with V and J called that TCRdb kept. Clones are partly lost; checked studies trace under half to an unresolved V gene and leave the rest unexplained. The sample yields about 120,000 clones; approximately 94% were counted once. 3.6% of the sample belongs to the ten largest clones.

Sequencing used blood. The receptor comes from a young man in good health. Recombination connected TRBV19 to TRBJ2-6; a confident D gene designation cannot be given. The DNA reads TGTGCCAGTAGTACAAGTGTTACTGGGGCCAACGTCCTGACTTTC. This is translated as CASSTSVTGANVLTF.